These 14 T cell receptor beta chains came from one sample sequenced in a study of T cell responses to AZD1222 COVID-19 vaccine. The data were produced by immunoSEQ multiplex PCR, yet TCRdb's version contains in-frame clones alone and is incomplete. The sample lists approximately 170,000 clones; approximately 90% were seen once. This specimen consisted of peripheral blood, obtained on day 0 of AZD1222 vaccination. The receptors here all came from an adult in good health.

The V call is TRBV9, the J call TRBJ2-5; 8 bases map to TRBD1. The V and J ends lost 2 bases and 3 bases, in that order; junction bases with no gene match: 9. The V gene's germline CDR1 is SGDLS and CDR2 YYNGEE. This CDR3 has 16 residues. The DNA of the CDR3 is TGTGCCAGCAGCGTCATCGGGACAGGTGGTAAAGAGACCCAGTACTTC. Its protein is CASSVIGTGGKETQYF.

The chain has TRBV19 and TRBJ1-2; the match to TRBD1 covers 8 bases. V shed 7 bases and J 0 bases; nucleotides not matched to a gene: 16. The CDR3 extends over 18 amino acids. Looked up from germline, CDR1 is LNHDA and CDR2 is SQIVND (reference sequence). The CDR3 sequence: CASTKHPDRERANYGYTF. The CDR3 DNA reads TGTGCCAGTACCAAACATCCGGACAGGGAACGGGCTAACTATGGCTACACCTTC.

The genes are TRBV28 and TRBJ2-3, with D possibly being TRBD1 (5 bases). Trimming removed 5 bases at V and 0 bases at J, with 15 bases between. This CDR3 is built from 16 residues. Germline CDR1 MDHEN, CDR2 SYDVKM. CDR3 DNA sequence: TGTGCCAGCAGTCCCGTGTTAGGGGTGAGCACAGATACGCAGTATTTT. Residues: CASSPVLGVSTDTQYF. Full variable domain (remainder filled in from reference TRBV28 and TRBJ2-3): DVKVTQSSRYLVKRTGEKVFLECVQDMDHENMFWYRQDPGLGLRLIYFSYDVKMKEKGDIPEGYSVSREKKERFSLILESASTNQTSMYLCASSPVLGVSTDTQYFGPGTRLTVL.

The chain combines TRBV19 with TRBJ1-5; TRBD1 matches at 7 bases. Trimming at V came to 6 bases and at J to 6 bases, leaving 11 bases not matched to a gene. The CDR3 contains 15 residues. The germline CDR1 and CDR2 sequences are LNHDA and SQIVND (reference sequence). The CDR3 here is CASSTGQLGFQPQHF. The CDR3, as DNA: TGTGCCAGTAGCACGGGACAGCTCGGTTTTCAGCCCCAGCATTTT.

The chain couples TRBV5-4 to TRBJ1-4, with a tentative D call TRBD1 (6 bases). The CDR3 totals 16 residues. Germline V gene data show CDR1 as SGHNT and CDR2 as YYREEE (reference sequence). The germline V and J ends were trimmed by 3 bases and 8 bases, with 20 bases remaining between them. The DNA of the CDR3 is TGTGCCAGCAGCTCTAAAGGGGGGGGTCTAGGCGAAAAACTGTTTTTT. Protein sequence: CASSSKGGGLGEKLFF.

This clone was observed once. This chain uses TRBV7-2 with TRBJ2-7; D may be TRBD1 (5 bases). The germline V and J ends were trimmed by 5 bases and 3 bases, with 17 bases remaining between them. Per the germline V gene, CDR1 is SGHTA and CDR2 is FQGNSA. CDR3 length equals 15 residues. Here the CDR3 DNA reads TGTGCCAGCAGCCCTTACTTGACAGTAGGCTACGAGCAGTACGTC. Its protein product is CASSPYLTVGYEQYV.

The gene calls are TRBV4-3 and TRBJ2-2; D may be TRBD2 (5 bases). The CDR3 has 14 amino acids. Germline lookup yields CDR1 LGHNA and CDR2 YSLEER. V lost 0 bases and J 13 bases, leaving 15 bases between the germline ends. CDR3 loop: CASSQDVRAGGLFF. Here the CDR3 DNA reads TGCGCCAGCAGCCAAGATGTCCGGGCAGGAGGGCTGTTTTTT.

V usage is TRBV19 and J usage is TRBJ2-7; weak D call: TRBD1 (6 bases). Germline V gene lookup returns CDR1 LNHDA and CDR2 SQIVND (reference sequence). The V end lost 10 bases, the J end lost 1 base, and 11 bases lay between the germline ends. This CDR3 is built from 12 residues. CDR3 amino acids: CATQGTSYEQYV. Here the CDR3 DNA reads TGTGCCACCCAAGGGACATCCTACGAGCAGTACGTC.

The chain recombines TRBV5-4 with TRBJ2-5; D is possibly TRBD2 (5 bases). With 5 bases removed from V and 1 base from J, the gap between germline ends came to 12 bases. The CDR3 length is 14 residues. Germline assignment: CDR1 SGHNT and CDR2 YYREEE (reference sequence). Here the CDR3 reads CASRLELAQETQYF. CDR3 nucleotides: TGTGCCAGCAGGCTTGAGCTAGCCCAAGAGACCCAGTACTTC.

This chain links TRBV28 with TRBJ1-2; D unresolved. CDR3 length: 14 residues. V lost 2 bases to trimming and J lost 7 bases, with 14 bases between them. Germline V lookup: CDR1 MDHEN, CDR2 SYDVKM. CDR3 protein: CASSLGQPSSGYTF. CDR3 nucleotides: TGTGCCAGCAGTTTAGGGCAGCCTAGCTCTGGCTACACCTTC.

A remark on this clone: The junction and the germline gene differ at one end; a read error may be behind it. The chain combines TRBV4-1 with TRBJ1-2; D gene ambiguous. CDR1 MGHRA and CDR2 YSYEKL come from the germline V gene. The CDR3 has 12 amino acids. CDR3 DNA: TGCGCCAGCAGCCATCCCGCCCTTGAAATCGCCTTC. It is translated as CASSHPALEIAF.

The chain couples TRBV11-3 to TRBJ1-6; D is perhaps TRBD1 (5 bases). Germline V gene sequence: CDR1 SGHNT, CDR2 YENEEA. The V gene lost 1 base and the J gene lost 8 bases, with 6 bases spanning the gap. This CDR3 is built from 13 residues. DNA for the CDR3: TGTGCCAGCAGCTTAGGGGGGGATTCACCCCTCCACTTT. Encoded protein: CASSLGGDSPLHF.

The chain recombines TRBV7-3 with TRBJ1-1; no clear D gene. CDR1 is SGHTA, CDR2 FQGTGA, per germline. Trimming stripped 2 bases from V and 7 bases from J, with 11 bases between. The CDR3 loop spans 13 amino acids. CDR3: CASSLGSGGEAFF. The CDR3 DNA sequence: TGTGCCAGCAGCTTAGGTTCAGGCGGTGAAGCTTTCTTT.

The chain uses TRBV20-1 and TRBJ2-1, with D uncertain. The germline V gene has CDR1 DFQATT and CDR2 SNEGSKA (reference sequence). The CDR3 consists of 13 residues. V dropped 3 bases and J dropped 7 bases, with 13 bases sitting between them. The CDR3 DNA reads as TGCAGTGCTAGTCCCTACGTTTGGAATGAGCAGTTCTTC. Translating it yields CSASPYVWNEQFF.